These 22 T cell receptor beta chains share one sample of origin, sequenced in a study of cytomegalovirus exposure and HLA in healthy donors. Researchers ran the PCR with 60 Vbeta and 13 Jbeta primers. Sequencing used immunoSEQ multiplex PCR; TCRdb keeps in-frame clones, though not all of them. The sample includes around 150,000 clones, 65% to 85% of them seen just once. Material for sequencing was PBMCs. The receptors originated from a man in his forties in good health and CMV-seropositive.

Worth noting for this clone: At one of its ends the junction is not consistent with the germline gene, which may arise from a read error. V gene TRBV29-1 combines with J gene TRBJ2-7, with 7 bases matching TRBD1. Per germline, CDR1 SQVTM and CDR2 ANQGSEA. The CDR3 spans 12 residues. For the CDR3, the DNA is TGCAGCGTAGAAGGGACAGCCTACGAGCAGTACTTC. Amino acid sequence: CSVEGTAYEQYF.

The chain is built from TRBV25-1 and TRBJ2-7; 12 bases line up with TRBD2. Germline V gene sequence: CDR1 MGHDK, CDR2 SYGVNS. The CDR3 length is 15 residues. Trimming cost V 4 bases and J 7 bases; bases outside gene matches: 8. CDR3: CASSASLAGGPEQYF. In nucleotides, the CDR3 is TGTGCCAGCAGTGCTAGCCTAGCGGGGGGGCCTGAGCAGTACTTC.

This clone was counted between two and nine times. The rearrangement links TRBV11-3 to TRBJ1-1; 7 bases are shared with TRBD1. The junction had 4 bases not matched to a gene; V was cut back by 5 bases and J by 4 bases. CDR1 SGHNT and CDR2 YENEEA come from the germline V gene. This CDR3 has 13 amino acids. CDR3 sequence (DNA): TGTGCCAGCAGCCAGACAGGGACCACTGAAGCTTTCTTT. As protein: CASSQTGTTEAFF. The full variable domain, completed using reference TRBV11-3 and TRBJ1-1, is EAGVVQSPRYKIIEKKQPVAFWCNPISGHNTLYWYLQNLGQGPELLIRYENEEAVDDSQLPKDRFSAERLKGVDSTLKIQPAELGDSAVYLCASSQTGTTEAFFGQGTRLTVV.

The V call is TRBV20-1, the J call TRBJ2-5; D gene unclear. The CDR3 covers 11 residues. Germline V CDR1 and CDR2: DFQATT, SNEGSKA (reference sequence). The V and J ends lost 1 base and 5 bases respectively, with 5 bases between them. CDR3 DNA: TGCAGTGCTAGAGCCATGGAGACCCAGTACTTC. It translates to CSARAMETQYF.

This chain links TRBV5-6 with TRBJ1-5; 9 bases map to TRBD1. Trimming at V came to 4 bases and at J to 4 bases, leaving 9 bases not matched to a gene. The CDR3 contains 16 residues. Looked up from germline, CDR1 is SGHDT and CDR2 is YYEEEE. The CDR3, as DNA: TGTGCCAGCAGCGCAAAACAGGGGGCGCGAAATCAGCCCCAGCATTTT. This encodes CASSAKQGARNQPQHF.

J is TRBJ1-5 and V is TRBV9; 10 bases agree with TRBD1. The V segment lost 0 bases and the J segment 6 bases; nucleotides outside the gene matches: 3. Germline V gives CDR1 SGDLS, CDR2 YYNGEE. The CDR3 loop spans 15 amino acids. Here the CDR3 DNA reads TGTGCCAGCAGCGTAGGGACAGGGGGGAGTCAGCCCCAGCATTTT. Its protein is CASSVGTGGSQPQHF.

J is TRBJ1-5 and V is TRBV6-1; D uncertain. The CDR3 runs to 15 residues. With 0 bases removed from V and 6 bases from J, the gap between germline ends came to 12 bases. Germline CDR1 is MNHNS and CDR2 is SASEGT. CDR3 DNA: TGTGCCAGCAGTGAAGCTGCTCCCTCGAGTCAGCCCCAGCATTTT. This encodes CASSEAAPSSQPQHF.

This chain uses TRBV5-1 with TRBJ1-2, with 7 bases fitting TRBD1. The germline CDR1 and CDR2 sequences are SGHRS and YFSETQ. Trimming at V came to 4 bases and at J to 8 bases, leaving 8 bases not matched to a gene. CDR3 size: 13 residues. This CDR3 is CASSPQGQRGYTF. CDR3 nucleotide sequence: TGCGCCAGCAGCCCCCAGGGACAGCGGGGCTACACCTTC.

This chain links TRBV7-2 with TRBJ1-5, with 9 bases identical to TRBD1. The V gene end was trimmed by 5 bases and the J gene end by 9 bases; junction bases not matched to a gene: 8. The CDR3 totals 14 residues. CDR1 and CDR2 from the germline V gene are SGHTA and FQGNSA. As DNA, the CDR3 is TGTGCCAGCAGCCAAAGACAGGGGGTAGGGCCCCAGCATTTT. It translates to CASSQRQGVGPQHF.

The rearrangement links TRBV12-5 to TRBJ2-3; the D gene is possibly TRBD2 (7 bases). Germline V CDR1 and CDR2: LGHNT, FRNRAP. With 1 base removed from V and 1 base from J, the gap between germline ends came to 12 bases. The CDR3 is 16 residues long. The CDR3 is CASGLEGGRGTDTQYF. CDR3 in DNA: TGTGCTAGTGGTTTGGAGGGGGGGCGGGGCACAGATACGCAGTATTTT.

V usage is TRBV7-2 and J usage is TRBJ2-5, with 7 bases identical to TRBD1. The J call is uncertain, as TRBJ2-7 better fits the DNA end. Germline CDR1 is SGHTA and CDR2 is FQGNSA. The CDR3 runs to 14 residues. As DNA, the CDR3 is TGTGCCAGCAGCCTTCGACAGGGAGCCTACGAGCAGTACTTC. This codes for CASSLRQGAYEQYF.

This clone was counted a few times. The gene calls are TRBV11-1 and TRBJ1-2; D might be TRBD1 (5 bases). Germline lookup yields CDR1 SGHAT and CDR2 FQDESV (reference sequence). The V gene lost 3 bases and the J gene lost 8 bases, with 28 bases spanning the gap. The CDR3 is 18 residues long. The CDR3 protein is CASSFRGGTEEELGGYTF. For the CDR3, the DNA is TGTGCCAGCAGCTTTCGTGGGGGGACCGAAGAGGAGTTGGGGGGCTACACCTTC.

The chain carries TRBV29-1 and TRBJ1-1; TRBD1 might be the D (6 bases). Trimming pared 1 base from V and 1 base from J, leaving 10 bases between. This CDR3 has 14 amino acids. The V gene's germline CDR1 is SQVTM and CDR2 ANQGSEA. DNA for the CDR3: TGCAGCGTTGAAGTGGGACACCCGAACACTGAAGCTTTCTTT. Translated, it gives CSVEVGHPNTEAFF.

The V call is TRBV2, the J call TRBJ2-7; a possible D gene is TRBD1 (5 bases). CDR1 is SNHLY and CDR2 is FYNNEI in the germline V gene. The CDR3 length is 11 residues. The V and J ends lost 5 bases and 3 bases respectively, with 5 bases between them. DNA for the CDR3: TGTGCCAGCAGTCAGGGCTACGAGCAGTACTTC. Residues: CASSQGYEQYF.

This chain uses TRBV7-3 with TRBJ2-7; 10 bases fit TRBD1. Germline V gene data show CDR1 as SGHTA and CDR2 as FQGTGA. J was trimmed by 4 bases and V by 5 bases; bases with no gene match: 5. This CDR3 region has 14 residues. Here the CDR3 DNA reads TGTGCCAGCAGCCTCGCGGGACAGGGGTACGAGCAGTACTTC. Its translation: CASSLAGQGYEQYF.

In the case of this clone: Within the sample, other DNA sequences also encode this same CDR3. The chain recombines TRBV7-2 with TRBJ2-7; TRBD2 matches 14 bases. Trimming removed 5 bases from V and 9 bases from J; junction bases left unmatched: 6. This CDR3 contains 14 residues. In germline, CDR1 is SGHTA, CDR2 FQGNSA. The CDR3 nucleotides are TGTGCCAGCAGCCTCGGGACTAGCGGGGGCGGGCAGTACTTC. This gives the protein CASSLGTSGGGQYF. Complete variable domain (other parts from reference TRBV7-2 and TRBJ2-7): GAGVSQSPSNKVTEKGKDVELRCDPISGHTALYWYRQSLGQGLEFLIYFQGNSAPDKSGLPSDRFSAERTGGSVSTLTIQRTQQEDSAVYLCASSLGTSGGGQYFGPGTRLTVT.

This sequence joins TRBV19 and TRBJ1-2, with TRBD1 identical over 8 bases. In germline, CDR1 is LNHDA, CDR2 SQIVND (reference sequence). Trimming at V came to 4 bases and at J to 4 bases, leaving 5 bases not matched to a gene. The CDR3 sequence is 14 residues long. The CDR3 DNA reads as TGTGCCAGTAGTACGACAGGGGCCTTCTATGGCTACACCTTC. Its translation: CASSTTGAFYGYTF.

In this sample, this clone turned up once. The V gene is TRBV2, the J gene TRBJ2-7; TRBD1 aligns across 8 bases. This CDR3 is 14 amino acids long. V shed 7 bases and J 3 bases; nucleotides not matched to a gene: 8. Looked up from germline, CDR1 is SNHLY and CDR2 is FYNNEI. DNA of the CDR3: TGTGCCAGCAATTCCGGGACAGGCTACTACGAGCAGTACTTC. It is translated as CASNSGTGYYEQYF.

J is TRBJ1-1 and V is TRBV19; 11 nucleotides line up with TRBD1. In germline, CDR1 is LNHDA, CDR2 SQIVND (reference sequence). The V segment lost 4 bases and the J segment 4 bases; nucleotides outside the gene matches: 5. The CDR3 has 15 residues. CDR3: CASSTGQGAATEAFF. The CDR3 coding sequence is TGTGCCAGTAGTACAGGACAGGGGGCGGCCACTGAAGCTTTCTTT.

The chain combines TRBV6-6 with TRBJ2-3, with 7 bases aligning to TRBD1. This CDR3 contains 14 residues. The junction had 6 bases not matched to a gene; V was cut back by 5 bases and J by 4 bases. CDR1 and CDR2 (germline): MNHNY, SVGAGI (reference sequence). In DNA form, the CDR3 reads TGTGCCAGCAGTCAGATACAGGGGCCAGATACGCAGTATTTT. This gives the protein CASSQIQGPDTQYF.

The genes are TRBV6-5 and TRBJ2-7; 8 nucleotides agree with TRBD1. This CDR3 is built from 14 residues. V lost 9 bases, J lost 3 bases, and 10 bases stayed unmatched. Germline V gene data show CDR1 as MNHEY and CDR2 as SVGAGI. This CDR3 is CASSEAGGNYEQYF. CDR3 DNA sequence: TGTGCCAGTTCCGAGGCAGGGGGCAACTACGAGCAGTACTTC.

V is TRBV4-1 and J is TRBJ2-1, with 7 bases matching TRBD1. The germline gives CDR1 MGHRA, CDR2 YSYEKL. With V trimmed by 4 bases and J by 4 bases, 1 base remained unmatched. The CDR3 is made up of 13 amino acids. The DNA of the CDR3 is TGCGCCAGCAGCCCGGGACAGTACAATGAGCAGTTCTTC. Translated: CASSPGQYNEQFF.